These 18 T cell receptor beta chains originate from one sample sequenced in a study of shared clonotypes between healthy human individuals. TCRdb keeps only in-frame clones here, not all; method: immunoSEQ multiplex PCR. The repertoire has about 87,000 clones, about 45% of them found once; the top ten carry more than 12%. Material for sequencing was PBMCs. The receptors originated from a woman aged 40 to 49 in good health. Some clones in this sample may be carry-over from other donors' samples.

The V call is TRBV19, the J call TRBJ1-5; 9 bases are shared with TRBD1. CDR1 is LNHDA, CDR2 SQIVND, per germline (reference sequence). This CDR3 is 15 amino acids long. V shed 6 bases, J shed 0 bases, and the junction held 3 bases outside the gene matches. The CDR3 nucleotides read TGTGCCAGTAGGACAGGGGGAAATAGCAATCAGCCCCAGCATTTT. Encoded protein: CASRTGGNSNQPQHF.

The V gene is TRBV9, the J gene TRBJ2-7; D not certain. Per the germline V gene, CDR1 is SGDLS and CDR2 is YYNGEE. This CDR3 spans 13 amino acids. V shed 7 bases and J shed 3 bases, with 14 bases lying between them. For the CDR3, the DNA is TGTGCCAGCGGATCCCTCTACGGCTACGAGCAGTACTTC. This gives the protein CASGSLYGYEQYF.

This clone was seen a handful of times. Compared with germline, one end of the junction differs, possibly owing to a read error. The chain couples TRBV10-3 to TRBJ1-2; D ambiguous. The CDR3 totals 13 residues. The germline CDR1 and CDR2 sequences are ENHRY and SYGVKD. The CDR3 is CASSPSPNYGYTF. The CDR3 DNA sequence: TGTGCCAGCAGTCCTTCTCCCAACTATGGCTACACCTTC.

This clone was seen repeatedly, ten times or more. CDR3 loop: CASSLRARGLAGVEQYF. The CDR3 nucleotides are TGTGCCAGCAGCCTCCGAGCTCGGGGACTAGCGGGAGTAGAGCAGTACTTC. The rearrangement links TRBV7-2 to TRBJ2-7, with TRBD2 matching over 14 bases. The ends lost 5 bases at V and 7 bases at J; junction bases unmatched: 13. The V gene's germline CDR1 is SGHTA and CDR2 FQGNSA. CDR3 length: 17 residues.

J is TRBJ1-2 and V is TRBV19; no firm D call. Trimming removed 3 bases from V and 4 bases from J, with 6 bases in between. The CDR3 contains 12 residues. CDR1 is LNHDA, CDR2 SQIVND, per germline (reference sequence). CDR3: CASSIRSYGYTF. The CDR3 nucleotides read TGTGCCAGTAGTATCCGAAGCTATGGCTACACCTTC. The full variable domain, completed using reference TRBV19 and TRBJ1-2, is DGGITQSPKYLFRKEGQNVTLSCEQNLNHDAMYWYRQDPGQGLRLIYYSQIVNDFQKGDIAEGYSVSREKKESFPLTVTSAQKNPTAFYLCASSIRSYGYTFGSGTRLTVV.

This chain connects TRBV28 to TRBJ1-4; 9 bases map to TRBD1. The V gene end was trimmed by 10 bases and the J gene end by 6 bases; junction bases not matched to a gene: 9. The CDR3 length is 14 residues. The germline V gene encodes CDR1 MDHEN and CDR2 SYDVKM. In DNA, the CDR3 is TGTGCCACCACCGACAGGGGGTACGATGAAAAACTGTTTTTT. Encoded protein: CATTDRGYDEKLFF.

The chain links TRBV27 to TRBJ2-4; TRBD1 matches 8 bases. Germline V gene lookup returns CDR1 MNHEY and CDR2 SMNVEV (reference sequence). V shed 5 bases, J shed 8 bases, and the junction held 8 bases outside the gene matches. This CDR3 region has 14 residues. CDR3 residues: CASSNDRGADIQYF. Written as DNA, the CDR3 is TGTGCCAGCAGTAACGACAGGGGAGCGGACATTCAGTACTTC.

This clone was found many times. V is TRBV6-5 and J is TRBJ2-7, with 8 nucleotides matching TRBD1. This CDR3 has 14 amino acids. The junction had 4 bases not matched to a gene; V was cut back by 0 bases and J by 6 bases. Germline lookup yields CDR1 MNHEY and CDR2 SVGAGI. The CDR3 sequence is CASSYSSRGREQYF. CDR3 sequence (DNA): TGTGCCAGCAGTTACTCGAGCAGGGGGCGCGAGCAGTACTTC.

CDR3 region: CASSSHVDTQYF. The CDR3 bases are TGTGCCAGCAGCTCACATGTGGATACGCAGTATTTT. This chain links TRBV5-4 with TRBJ2-3, with D unresolved. The germline V gene has CDR1 SGHNT and CDR2 YYREEE (reference sequence). The CDR3 has 12 residues. Trimming took off 3 bases at V and 6 bases at J, with 8 bases between the two ends.

Worth noting for this clone: It is likely a read error: a sequence one base away is far more abundant. The gene calls are TRBV9 and TRBJ2-1; D not certain. The germline V gene encodes CDR1 SGDLS and CDR2 YYNGEE. This CDR3 is built from 15 residues. The ends were cut back, 5 bases at V and 3 bases at J, with 15 bases in the middle. The CDR3 sequence is CASRPTVSSYNEQFF. The CDR3 nucleotides are TGTGCCAGCAGGCCTACGGTCAGCAGCTACAATGAGCAGTTCTTC.

This clone was counted a few times. The chain uses TRBV30 and TRBJ1-6; D unclear. The V end was cut by 0 bases, the J end by 7 bases, with 7 bases between. CDR1 GTSNPN and CDR2 SVGIG come from the germline V gene (reference sequence). The CDR3 extends over 13 amino acids. The CDR3 nucleotides are TGTGCCTGGAGTGTAGAGGGAAATTCACCCCTCCACTTT. Amino acids: CAWSVEGNSPLHF.

The chain employs TRBV11-1 and TRBJ2-7, with 7 bases matching TRBD1. CDR1 is SGHAT, CDR2 FQDESV, per germline (reference sequence). V lost 1 base and J lost 6; bases outside the gene matches: 6. The CDR3 has 14 residues. The CDR3 DNA reads as TGTGCCAGCAGCTTAGACAGGGGAGCCGGCGAGCAGTACTTC. Encoded protein: CASSLDRGAGEQYF.

In this sample, this clone turned up a few times. This chain links TRBV9 with TRBJ2-4; D gene unclear. The CDR3 consists of 13 residues. V lost 2 bases to trimming and J lost 9 bases, with 12 bases between them. Germline V gene data show CDR1 as SGDLS and CDR2 as YYNGEE. The CDR3 region has the DNA TGTGCCAGCAGCGTGGCGACAACAAGCATTCAGTACTTC. Translation gives CASSVATTSIQYF. Drawing the rest from reference TRBV9 and TRBJ2-4, the complete variable domain is DSGVTQTPKHLITATGQRVTLRCSPRSGDLSVYWYQQSLDQGLQFLIQYYNGEERAKGNILERFSAQQFPDLHSELNLSSLELGDSALYFCASSVATTSIQYFGAGTRLSVL.

This clone was found a few times. V gene TRBV29-1 combines with J gene TRBJ2-1; 7 bases match TRBD1. The CDR3 has 13 residues. The V gene's germline CDR1 is SQVTM and CDR2 ANQGSEA. V gave up 3 bases and J gave up 9 bases; unmatched junction bases: 8. CDR3 DNA sequence: TGCAGCGTTGACGCGACAGGGCGAAGTGAGCAGTTCTTC. Residues: CSVDATGRSEQFF.

With regard to this clone: A much more abundant neighbour one base away suggests this may be a read error. The V call is TRBV5-6, the J call TRBJ1-1; no clear D. Germline assignment: CDR1 SGHDT and CDR2 YYEEEE. Deletions cut 2 bases from V and 3 bases from J, with 11 bases between. This CDR3 spans 14 amino acids. CDR3: CASSLAGSHTEAFF. For the CDR3, the DNA is TGTGCCAGCAGCTTAGCGGGCAGCCACACTGAAGCTTTCTTT.

The rearrangement links TRBV10-2 to TRBJ2-6; D ambiguous. The V end was cut by 6 bases, the J end by 4 bases, with 7 bases between. Germline CDR1 is WSHSY and CDR2 is SAAADI. The CDR3 consists of 13 residues. The CDR3 region has the DNA TGCGCCAGCAGGGCGCCCGGGGCCAACGTCCTGACTTTC. Residues: CASRAPGANVLTF.

A few counts support this clone. The gene calls are TRBV5-6 and TRBJ2-5; tentatively, D is TRBD1 (6 bases). Trimming cost V 3 bases and J 4 bases, with 16 bases left between them. The CDR3 runs to 15 residues. Germline V gene data show CDR1 as SGHDT and CDR2 as YYEEEE. The CDR3 is CASSSQGISRETQYF. The CDR3 DNA reads as TGTGCCAGCAGCTCTCAGGGGATTAGTAGAGAGACCCAGTACTTC.

This chain joins TRBV28 and TRBJ2-7, with 12 bases that match TRBD2. In germline, CDR1 is MDHEN, CDR2 SYDVKM. This CDR3 is built from 15 residues. Unmatched junction bases numbered 12, after V lost 8 bases and J lost 7 bases. CDR3 amino acids: CASRNGLAGTGEQYF. The CDR3 DNA sequence: TGTGCCAGCCGCAACGGACTAGCGGGAACGGGGGAGCAGTACTTC.